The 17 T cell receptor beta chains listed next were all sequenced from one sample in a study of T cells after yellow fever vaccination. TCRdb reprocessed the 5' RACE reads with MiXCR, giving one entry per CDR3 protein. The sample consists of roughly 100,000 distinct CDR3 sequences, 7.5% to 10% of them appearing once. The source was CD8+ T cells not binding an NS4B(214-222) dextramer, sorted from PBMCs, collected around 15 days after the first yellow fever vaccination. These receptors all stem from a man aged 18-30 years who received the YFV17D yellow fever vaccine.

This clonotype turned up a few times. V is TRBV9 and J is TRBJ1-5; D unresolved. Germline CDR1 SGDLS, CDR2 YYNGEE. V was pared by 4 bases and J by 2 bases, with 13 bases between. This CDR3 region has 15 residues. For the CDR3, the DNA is TGTGCCAGCAGCCAGAGTTTTTCAGGCAATCAGCCCCAGCATTTT. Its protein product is CASSQSFSGNQPQHF.

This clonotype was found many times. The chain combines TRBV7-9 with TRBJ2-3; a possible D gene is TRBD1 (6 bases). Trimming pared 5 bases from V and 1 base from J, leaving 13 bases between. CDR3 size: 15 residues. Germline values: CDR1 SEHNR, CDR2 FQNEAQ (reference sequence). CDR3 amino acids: CASSQTAGGTDTQYF. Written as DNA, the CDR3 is TGTGCCAGCAGCCAGACGGCAGGGGGCACAGATACGCAGTATTTT.

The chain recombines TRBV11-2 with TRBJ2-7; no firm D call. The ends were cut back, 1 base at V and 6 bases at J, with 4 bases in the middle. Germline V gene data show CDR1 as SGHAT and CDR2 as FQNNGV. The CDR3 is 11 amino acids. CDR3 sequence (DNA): TGTGCCAGCAGCTTAGGAAGCGAGCAGTACTTC. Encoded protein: CASSLGSEQYF.

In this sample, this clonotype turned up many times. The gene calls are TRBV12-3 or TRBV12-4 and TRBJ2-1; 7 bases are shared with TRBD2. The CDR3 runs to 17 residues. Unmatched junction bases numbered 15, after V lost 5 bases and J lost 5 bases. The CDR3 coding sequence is TGTGCCAGCAGTCTTGAGCATGGAGCGGGGCGGGACAATGAGCAGTTCTTC. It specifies CASSLEHGAGRDNEQFF.

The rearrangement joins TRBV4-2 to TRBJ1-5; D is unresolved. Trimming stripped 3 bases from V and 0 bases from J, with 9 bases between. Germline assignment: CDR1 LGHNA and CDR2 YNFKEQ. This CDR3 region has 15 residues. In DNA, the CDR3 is TGTGCCAGCAGCCAGGGCGAGGATAGCAATCAGCCCCAGCATTTT. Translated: CASSQGEDSNQPQHF.

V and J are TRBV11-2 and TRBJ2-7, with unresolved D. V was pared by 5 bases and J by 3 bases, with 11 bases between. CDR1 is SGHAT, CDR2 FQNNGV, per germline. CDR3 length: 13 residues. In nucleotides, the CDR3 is TGTGCCAGCAGCCAGGCCACAGACTACGAGCAGTACGTC. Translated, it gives CASSQATDYEQYV.

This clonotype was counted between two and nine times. CDR3 DNA: TGTGCCAGCAGCTGGCCGGCGGGACAGGGCCCCTATTCTGGGGCCAACGTCCTGACTTTC. Residues: CASSWPAGQGPYSGANVLTF. V and J are TRBV11-1 and TRBJ2-6, with 9 bases matching TRBD1. Per germline, CDR1 SGHAT and CDR2 FQDESV (reference sequence). V was clipped by 4 bases and J by 1 base; unmatched bases: 14. CDR3 length: 20 residues.

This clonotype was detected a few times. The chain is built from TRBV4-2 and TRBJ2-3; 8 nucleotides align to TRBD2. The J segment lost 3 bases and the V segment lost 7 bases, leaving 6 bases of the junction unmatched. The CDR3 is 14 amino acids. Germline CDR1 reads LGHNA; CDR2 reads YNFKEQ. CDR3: CASTLAGLTDTQYF. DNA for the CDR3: TGTGCCAGCACCCTAGCGGGTCTAACAGATACGCAGTATTTT.

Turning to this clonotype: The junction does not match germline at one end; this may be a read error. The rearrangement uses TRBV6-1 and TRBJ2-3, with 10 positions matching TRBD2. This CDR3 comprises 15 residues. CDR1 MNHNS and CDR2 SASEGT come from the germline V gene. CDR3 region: CASSQAGGITDTQYF. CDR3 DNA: TGTGCCAGCAGTCAAGCGGGGGGGATCACAGATACGCAGTATTTT.

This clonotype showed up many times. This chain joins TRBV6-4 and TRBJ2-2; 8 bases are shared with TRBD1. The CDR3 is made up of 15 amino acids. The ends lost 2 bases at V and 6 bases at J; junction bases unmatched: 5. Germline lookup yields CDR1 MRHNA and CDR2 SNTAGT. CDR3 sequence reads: CASSDGRGHSGELFF. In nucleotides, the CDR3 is TGTGCCAGCAGTGACGGCAGGGGGCATTCCGGGGAGCTGTTTTTT.

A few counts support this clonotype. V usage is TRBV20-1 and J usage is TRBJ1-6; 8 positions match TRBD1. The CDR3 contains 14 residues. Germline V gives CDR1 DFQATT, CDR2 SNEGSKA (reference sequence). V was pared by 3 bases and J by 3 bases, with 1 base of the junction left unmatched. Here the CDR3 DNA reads TGCAGTGCTAGGGACAGGGACTATAATTCACCCCTCCACTTT. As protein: CSARDRDYNSPLHF.

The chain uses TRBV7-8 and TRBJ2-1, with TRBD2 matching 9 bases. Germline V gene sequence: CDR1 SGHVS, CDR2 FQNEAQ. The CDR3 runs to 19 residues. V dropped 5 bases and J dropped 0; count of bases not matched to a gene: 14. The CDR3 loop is CASSPRWASGASSYNEQFF. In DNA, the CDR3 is TGTGCCAGCAGCCCGAGATGGGCTAGCGGGGCAAGCTCCTACAATGAGCAGTTCTTC.

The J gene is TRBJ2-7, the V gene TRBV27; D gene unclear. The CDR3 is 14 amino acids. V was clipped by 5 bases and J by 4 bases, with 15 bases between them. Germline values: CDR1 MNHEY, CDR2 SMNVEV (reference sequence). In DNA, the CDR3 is TGTGCCAGCAGTCCCAACATTGGCGGATACGAGCAGTACGTC. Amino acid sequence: CASSPNIGGYEQYV.

CDR3 sequence reads: CASSLWQSSYNEQFF. The CDR3 DNA sequence: TGTGCCAGCAGTTTATGGCAAAGCTCCTACAATGAGCAGTTCTTC. The rearrangement joins TRBV27 to TRBJ2-1, with unresolved D. Germline loops: CDR1 MNHEY, CDR2 SMNVEV (reference sequence). The V and J ends lost 1 base and 0 bases respectively, with 7 bases between them. The CDR3 loop spans 15 amino acids.

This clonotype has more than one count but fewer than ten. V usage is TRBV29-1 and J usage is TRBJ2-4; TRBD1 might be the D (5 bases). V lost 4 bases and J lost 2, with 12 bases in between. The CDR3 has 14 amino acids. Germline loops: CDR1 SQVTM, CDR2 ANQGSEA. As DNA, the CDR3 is TGCAGCGTTGCAGGGTGGATGTCCAAAAACATTCAGTACTTC. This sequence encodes CSVAGWMSKNIQYF. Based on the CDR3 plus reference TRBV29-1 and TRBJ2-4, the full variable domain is SAVISQKPSRDICQRGTSLTIQCQVDSQVTMMFWYRQQPGQSLTLIATANQGSEATYESGFVIDKFPISRPNLTFSTLTVSNMSPEDSSIYLCSVAGWMSKNIQYFGAGTRLSVL.

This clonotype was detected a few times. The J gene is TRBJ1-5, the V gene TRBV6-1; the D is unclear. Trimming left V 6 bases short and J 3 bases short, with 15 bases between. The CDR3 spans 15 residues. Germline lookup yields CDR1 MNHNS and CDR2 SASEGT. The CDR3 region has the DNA TGTGCCAGCAGCCCTGCGGTGGCCTTCAATCAGCCCCAGCATTTT. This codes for CASSPAVAFNQPQHF.

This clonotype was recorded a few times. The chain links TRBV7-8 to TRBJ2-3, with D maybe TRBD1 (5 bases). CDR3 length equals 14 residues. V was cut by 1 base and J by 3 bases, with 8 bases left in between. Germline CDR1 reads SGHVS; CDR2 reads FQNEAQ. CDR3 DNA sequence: TGTGCCAGCAGCTTAGAGGGGCGAACAGATACGCAGTATTTT. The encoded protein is CASSLEGRTDTQYF. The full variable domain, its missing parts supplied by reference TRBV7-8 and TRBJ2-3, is GAGVSQSPRYKVAKRGQDVALRCDPISGHVSLFWYQQALGQGPEFLTYFQNEAQLDKSGLPSDRFFAERPEGSVSTLKIQRTQQEDSAVYLCASSLEGRTDTQYFGPGTRLTVL.